Each of the 29 T cell receptor beta chains below was sequenced from the same sample in a study of T-cell reconstitution after alpha-beta-depleted transplantation in children. A library of TCRbeta sequences, prepared with unique molecular identifiers, was generated. From the PCR reads, TCRdb called clonotypes with MiXCR, one entry per CDR3 protein. Among 540,000 or so distinct CDR3 sequences, 20% to 25% were seen once, and the ten largest hold around an eighth. The sequencing here drew on PBMCs, mostly from graft donor cells, taken 360 days after TCRalphabeta/CD19-depleted stem cell transplant. The source is a boy under two years old who had a stem cell transplant for acute myeloid leukemia, so the T cells may come from the graft donor.

The sample holds many counts of this clonotype. The chain has TRBV11-3 and TRBJ2-6, with D possibly matching TRBD1 (5 bases). Germline V gene sequence: CDR1 SGHNT, CDR2 YENEEA. The V end was cut by 1 base, the J end by 0 bases, with 19 bases between. The length of the CDR3 is 20 residues. Here the CDR3 reads CASSLGQYILSASGANVLTF. CDR3 DNA sequence: TGTGCCAGCAGCTTAGGACAGTACATCTTATCTGCCTCTGGGGCCAACGTCCTGACTTTC.

With regard to this clonotype: As the CDR3 is not closed by the conserved phenylalanine or tryptophan, this likely results from a read error. V is TRBV3-1 and J is TRBJ2-1, with D possibly being TRBD2 (6 bases). CDR3 size: 16 residues. V was trimmed by 0 bases and J by 7 bases, leaving 16 bases between them. CDR1 and CDR2 from the germline V gene are LGHDT and YNNKEL (reference sequence). The chain's CDR3 is CASSQELGTSDNEQFV. The CDR3 DNA reads as TGTGCCAGCAGCCAAGAGCTCGGGACTTCTGATAATGAGCAGTTCGTC.

The V call is TRBV5-1, the J call TRBJ1-2; D gene ambiguous. CDR3 size: 14 residues. The germline V gene encodes CDR1 SGHRS and CDR2 YFSETQ. The V and J ends lost 0 bases and 7 bases respectively, with 13 bases between them. The CDR3 nucleotides read TGCGCCAGCAGCTTGGTTTCGAGCCCATTTGGCTACACCTTC. Translated, it gives CASSLVSSPFGYTF. The whole variable domain, remainder taken from reference TRBV5-1 and TRBJ1-2, is KAGVTQTPRYLIKTRGQQVTLSCSPISGHRSVSWYQQTPGQGLQFLFEYFSETQRNKGNFPGRFSGRQFSNSRSEMNVSTLELGDSALYLCASSLVSSPFGYTFGSGTRLTVV.

The V and J genes are TRBV20-1 and TRBJ1-2; 7 bases align to TRBD1. V lost 5 bases, J lost 6 bases, and 12 bases stayed unmatched. The CDR3 covers 14 residues. Germline loops: CDR1 DFQATT, CDR2 SNEGSKA (reference sequence). Here the CDR3 DNA reads TGCAGTGCTCCCAGACAGGGCTTGTATCATGGCTACACCTTC. Protein: CSAPRQGLYHGYTF.

This clonotype was counted only a few times. The J gene is TRBJ2-5, the V gene TRBV7-2; D is undetermined. This CDR3 is 13 amino acids long. Germline CDR1 SGHTA, CDR2 FQGNSA. V was shortened by 3 bases and J by 5 bases, with 10 bases between the two germline ends. CDR3 bases: TGTGCCAGCAGCTTTGGCCTAGTTGAGACCCAGTACTTC. Translation: CASSFGLVETQYF. The complete variable domain, with remaining parts taken from reference TRBV7-2 and TRBJ2-5, reads GAGVSQSPSNKVTEKGKDVELRCDPISGHTALYWYRQSLGQGLEFLIYFQGNSAPDKSGLPSDRFSAERTGGSVSTLTIQRTQQEDSAVYLCASSFGLVETQYFGPGTRLLVL.

The sample holds many counts of this clonotype. The chain uses TRBV27 and TRBJ2-1, with D possibly matching TRBD2 (6 bases). This CDR3 spans 15 amino acids. Trimming pared 5 bases from V and 1 base from J, leaving 12 bases between. Per germline, CDR1 MNHEY and CDR2 SMNVEV (reference sequence). The CDR3 spells CASSPTGGSYNEQFF. The CDR3 DNA reads TGTGCCAGCAGTCCTACTGGGGGGTCCTACAATGAGCAGTTCTTC.

This clonotype was seen repeatedly, ten times or more. V and J are TRBV12-3 or TRBV12-4 and TRBJ1-5; 8 bases map to TRBD1. The CDR3 sequence is 18 residues long. The ends lost 6 bases at V and 1 base at J; junction bases unmatched: 14. The CDR3 protein is CASRPGPQGGRSNQPQHF. The DNA for the CDR3 is TGTGCCAGCAGACCTGGACCACAGGGGGGAAGGAGCAATCAGCCCCAGCATTTT.

This clonotype was observed a few times. V is TRBV12-3 or TRBV12-4 and J is TRBJ2-4; 7 bases line up with TRBD1. After removal of 5 bases from V and 0 bases from J, the junction contained 10 bases not matched to a gene. The CDR3 is 17 amino acids. CDR3 protein: CASSPAQTGRAKNIQYF. The CDR3 DNA is TGTGCCAGCAGTCCAGCCCAGACAGGGAGAGCCAAAAACATTCAGTACTTC.

V is TRBV20-1 and J is TRBJ2-2; unclear D gene. The CDR3 has 15 residues. Trimming took off 2 bases at V and 8 bases at J, with 18 bases between the two ends. Germline V gene lookup returns CDR1 DFQATT and CDR2 SNEGSKA (reference sequence). The CDR3 sequence: CSARRTSTGLGELFF. In nucleotides, the CDR3 is TGCAGTGCTAGACGGACCTCTACCGGGCTTGGGGAGCTGTTTTTT.

V is TRBV27 and J is TRBJ2-6; tentatively, D is TRBD1 or TRBD2 (5 bases each). CDR1 and CDR2 (germline): MNHEY, SMNVEV (reference sequence). Trimming pared 3 bases from V and 4 bases from J, leaving 10 bases between. CDR3 length equals 15 residues. The DNA for the CDR3 is TGTGCCAGCAGTTTGTGGGGGTACGGGGCCAACGTCCTGACTTTC. It yields the protein CASSLWGYGANVLTF.

This clonotype was observed a handful of times. V usage is TRBV6-5 and J usage is TRBJ2-7, with a possible D match to TRBD2 (5 bases). The CDR3 has 15 amino acids. Trimming stripped 3 bases from V and 5 bases from J, with 17 bases between. Per germline, CDR1 MNHEY and CDR2 SVGAGI. In nucleotides, the CDR3 is TGTGCCAGCAGTTATGCCGTACTCCGGGAACACGAGCAGTACTTC. Amino acid sequence: CASSYAVLREHEQYF.

This clonotype was counted a single time. V gene TRBV7-8 combines with J gene TRBJ2-4, with D unclear. Germline values: CDR1 SGHVS, CDR2 FQNEAQ. The CDR3 runs to 11 residues. V was cut by 1 base and J by 13 bases, with 8 bases left in between. CDR3 in DNA: TGTGCCAGCAGCTTAGGGACCCCGCAGTACTTC. Translation: CASSLGTPQYF.

This clonotype was seen more than once but under ten times. V gene TRBV18 combines with J gene TRBJ1-1; 7 positions match TRBD1. This CDR3 is 14 amino acids long. Germline CDR1 is KGHSH and CDR2 is LQKENI. The V gene end was trimmed by 7 bases and the J gene end by 1 base; junction bases not matched to a gene: 6. Here the CDR3 DNA reads TGTGCCAGCTGGGGGACAGACGAGAACACTGAAGCTTTCTTT. This codes for CASWGTDENTEAFF.

This clonotype was counted only a few times. The chain has TRBV6-6 and TRBJ2-7, with unresolved D. The CDR3 is made up of 13 amino acids. Per the germline V gene, CDR1 is MNHNY and CDR2 is SVGAGI (reference sequence). V was shortened by 7 bases and J by 4 bases, with 14 bases between the two germline ends. This CDR3 is CASTDVGFYEQYF. CDR3 DNA sequence: TGTGCCAGCACCGACGTGGGATTTTACGAGCAGTACTTC.

This clonotype showed up just a few times. The chain combines TRBV29-1 with TRBJ1-2, with no clear D. CDR3 length: 13 amino acids. CDR1 is SQVTM, CDR2 ANQGSEA, per germline. V gave up 4 bases and J gave up 2 bases, with 11 bases separating them. This CDR3 reads CSVVVGGNYGYTF. The CDR3 region has the DNA TGCAGCGTTGTGGTGGGAGGAAACTATGGCTACACCTTC.

This sequence joins TRBV2 and TRBJ2-1; D remains unclear. The ends were cut back, 7 bases at V and 0 bases at J, with 7 bases in the middle. This CDR3 spans 13 amino acids. CDR1 SNHLY and CDR2 FYNNEI come from the germline V gene. Here the CDR3 reads CASIGSSYNEQFF. The DNA of the CDR3 is TGTGCCAGCATTGGAAGCTCCTACAATGAGCAGTTCTTC. Supplemented by reference TRBV2 and TRBJ2-1, the full variable domain reads EPEVTQTPSHQVTQMGQEVILRCVPISNHLYFYWYRQILGQKVEFLVSFYNNEISEKSEIFDDQFSVERPDGSNFTLKIRSTKLEDSAMYFCASIGSSYNEQFFGPGTRLTVL.

The CDR3 DNA reads TGTGCCATCAGTGCCCAGACCCACACCGGGGAGCTGTTTTTT. This translates into CAISAQTHTGELFF. V gene TRBV10-3 combines with J gene TRBJ2-2; no reliable D call. V lost 4 bases to trimming and J lost 3 bases, with 9 bases between them. The germline V gene has CDR1 ENHRY and CDR2 SYGVKD. CDR3 length: 14 amino acids.

This chain joins TRBV20-1 and TRBJ2-2, with 15 bases lining up with TRBD2. Germline values: CDR1 DFQATT, CDR2 SNEGSKA (reference sequence). The V segment lost 4 bases and the J segment 7 bases; nucleotides outside the gene matches: 7. CDR3 length equals 16 residues. CDR3 sequence: CSATRTSGGASGELFF. The CDR3, as DNA: TGCAGTGCTACCCGGACTAGCGGGGGGGCAAGCGGGGAGCTGTTTTTT.

CDR3 nucleotide sequence: TGTGCCAGCAGTTTTAGGGCGGGGGTTGAGACCCAGTACTTC. Translated, it gives CASSFRAGVETQYF. The V and J genes are TRBV12-3 or TRBV12-4 and TRBJ2-5, with 7 bases that match TRBD2. CDR3 size: 14 residues. The V and J ends lost 3 bases and 5 bases, in that order; junction bases with no gene match: 6.

In its sample, this clonotype was seen a few times. This chain links TRBV10-3 with TRBJ2-1; no definite D call. The CDR3 covers 16 residues. Deletions cut 0 bases from V and 0 bases from J, with 9 bases between. CDR1 ENHRY and CDR2 SYGVKD come from the germline V gene. CDR3 DNA sequence: TGTGCCATCAGTGAGTCGGCGGTTAGCTCCTACAATGAGCAGTTCTTC. This gives the protein CAISESAVSSYNEQFF.

The CDR3 sequence: CSAREGEAFF. The CDR3 DNA follows: TGCAGTGCTAGAGAGGGCGAAGCTTTCTTT. The chain joins TRBV20-1 to TRBJ1-1, with unresolved D. The CDR3 length is 10 residues. V was shortened by 0 bases and J by 8 bases, with 4 bases between the two germline ends. Germline-derived CDR1 and CDR2 are DFQATT and SNEGSKA (reference sequence).

In this sample, this clonotype turned up many times. The V call is TRBV6-1, the J call TRBJ1-3; a weak D match, TRBD1 (5 bases). The CDR3 length is 14 residues. Germline V gene data show CDR1 as MNHNS and CDR2 as SASEGT. V lost 5 bases to trimming and J lost 0 bases, with 8 bases between them. CDR3 loop: CASSRQRSGNTIYF. CDR3 nucleotides: TGTGCCAGCAGTCGACAGCGCTCTGGAAACACCATATATTTT.

This clonotype showed up just a few times. The rearrangement uses TRBV6-1 and TRBJ1-5, with TRBD1 matching 7 bases. J gave up 2 bases and V 7 bases, and 5 bases lay outside the gene matches. CDR1 is MNHNS and CDR2 is SASEGT in the germline V gene. This CDR3 contains 14 residues. The CDR3 here is CASNDREGNQPQHF. In DNA, the CDR3 is TGTGCCAGCAATGACAGGGAGGGCAATCAGCCCCAGCATTTT.

This clonotype was picked up many times. The chain is built from TRBV3-1 and TRBJ1-1; D is possibly TRBD1 (6 bases). This CDR3 has 14 amino acids. Germline V gene sequence: CDR1 LGHDT, CDR2 YNNKEL (reference sequence). V lost 0 bases and J lost 4, with 9 bases in between. CDR3 region: CASSQDSGATEAFF. Written as DNA, the CDR3 is TGTGCCAGCAGCCAAGATTCGGGGGCCACTGAAGCTTTCTTT.

V usage is TRBV5-4 and J usage is TRBJ1-1; D might be TRBD1 (5 bases). V shed 0 bases and J shed 0 bases, with 9 bases lying between them. The CDR3 contains 15 residues. Germline CDR1 is SGHNT and CDR2 is YYREEE (reference sequence). CDR3 residues: CASSLAQGVNTEAFF. CDR3 DNA: TGTGCCAGCAGCTTGGCTCAGGGTGTGAACACTGAAGCTTTCTTT. Full variable domain (remainder filled in from reference TRBV5-4 and TRBJ1-1): ETGVTQSPTHLIKTRGQQVTLRCSSQSGHNTVSWYQQALGQGPQFIFQYYREEENGRGNFPPRFSGLQFPNYSSELNVNALELDDSALYLCASSLAQGVNTEAFFGQGTRLTVV.

The rearrangement joins TRBV29-1 to TRBJ1-3; weak D call: TRBD1 (5 bases). The length of the CDR3 is 16 residues. Germline V lookup: CDR1 SQVTM, CDR2 ANQGSEA. V lost 2 bases to trimming and J lost 0 bases, with 14 bases between them. The CDR3 coding sequence is TGCAGCGTTGAACGGAGGTGGGGGAGCTCTGGAAACACCATATATTTT. This encodes CSVERRWGSSGNTIYF.

This clonotype appeared a few times. This rearrangement joins TRBV5-1 to TRBJ2-1; the match to TRBD1 covers 10 bases. Germline CDR1 reads SGHRS; CDR2 reads YFSETQ. CDR3 length equals 16 residues. After removal of 4 bases from V and 4 bases from J, the junction contained 8 bases not matched to a gene. This CDR3 reads CASSRGQGGPYNEQFF. The CDR3 coding sequence is TGCGCCAGCAGCAGAGGACAGGGGGGCCCTTACAATGAGCAGTTCTTC.

This clonotype was picked up a small number of times. The V and J genes are TRBV15 and TRBJ2-3; D is unclear. With 4 bases removed from V and 4 bases from J, the gap between germline ends came to 12 bases. There are 14 residues in the CDR3. CDR1 is LNHNV, CDR2 YYDKDF, per germline (reference sequence). The DNA for the CDR3 is TGTGCCACCAGCAACAATAGGTTACCAGATACGCAGTATTTT. Translating it yields CATSNNRLPDTQYF.

The chain carries TRBV20-1 and TRBJ2-1; no clear D gene. This CDR3 comprises 12 residues. Looked up from germline, CDR1 is DFQATT and CDR2 is SNEGSKA (reference sequence). V shed 2 bases and J shed 4 bases, with 6 bases lying between them. CDR3 DNA: TGCAGTGCTAGATCTCGGTACAATGAGCAGTTCTTC. This encodes CSARSRYNEQFF.